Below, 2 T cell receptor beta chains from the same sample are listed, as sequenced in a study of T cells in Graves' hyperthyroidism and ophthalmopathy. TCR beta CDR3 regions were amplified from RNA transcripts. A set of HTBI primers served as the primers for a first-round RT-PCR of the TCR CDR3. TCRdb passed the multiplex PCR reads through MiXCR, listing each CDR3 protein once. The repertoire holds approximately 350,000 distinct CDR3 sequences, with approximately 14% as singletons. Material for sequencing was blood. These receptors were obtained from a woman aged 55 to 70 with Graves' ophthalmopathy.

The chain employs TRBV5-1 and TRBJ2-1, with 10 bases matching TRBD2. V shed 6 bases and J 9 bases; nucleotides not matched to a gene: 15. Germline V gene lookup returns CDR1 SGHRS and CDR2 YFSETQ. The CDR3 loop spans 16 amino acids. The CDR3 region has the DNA TGCGCCAGCACCCCAAACCCAGCGGGAGGGCCGGGTGAGCAGTTCTTC. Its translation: CASTPNPAGGPGEQFF.

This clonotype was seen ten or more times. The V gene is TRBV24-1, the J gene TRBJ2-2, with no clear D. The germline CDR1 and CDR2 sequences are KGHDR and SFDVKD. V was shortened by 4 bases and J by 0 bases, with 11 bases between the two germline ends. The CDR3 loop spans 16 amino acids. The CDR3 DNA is TGTGCCACCAGTGACCCGGGCGGAGCGAACACCGGGGAGCTGTTTTTT. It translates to CATSDPGGANTGELFF.